The 16 T cell receptor beta chains below were found in one sample sequenced in a study of PD-1 blockade in classical Hodgkin lymphoma. Measured with immunoSEQ multiplex PCR; TCRdb has only the in-frame clones, and not every one. Here the sample spans 6,000 to 8,000 clones, 77% being singletons. Documented time point: cycle 4 day 1 (C4D1), after five to seven weeks of nivolumab. Brentuximab vedotin exposure varied among the patients, all of whom had relapsed after autologous stem cell transplantation. PBMCs were thawed, and CD8+ T cells were then isolated from them by magnetic negative selection. Material: CD8+ T cells from blood, obtained before the fourth cycle of nivolumab. The receptors originated from a human donor with classical Hodgkin lymphoma.

DNA for the CDR3: TGCGCCAGCAGCCAAGCGCCAGGGAGGATTGCTGGAAACACCATATATTTT. This gives the protein CASSQAPGRIAGNTIYF. J is TRBJ1-3 and V is TRBV4-1, with D maybe TRBD1 (5 bases). V was shortened by 1 base and J by 2 bases, with 15 bases between the two germline ends. This CDR3 has 17 residues. Germline V gives CDR1 MGHRA, CDR2 YSYEKL.

This clone has a single count. CDR3 in DNA: TGTGCCAGCAGCCGGGACAGGGAAGGCTCCTACGAGCAGTACTTC. Its translation: CASSRDREGSYEQYF. J is TRBJ2-7 and V is TRBV5-4; 9 bases fit TRBD1. V trimming: 4 bases; J trimming: 0 bases; junction bases outside the gene matches: 5. The CDR3 sequence is 15 residues long. CDR1 is SGHNT and CDR2 is YYREEE in the germline V gene (reference sequence).

The chain couples TRBV5-1 to TRBJ2-1; 7 nucleotides agree with TRBD2. Germline-derived CDR1 and CDR2 are SGHRS and YFSETQ. The trim removed 0 bases at V and 4 bases at J, leaving 7 bases unmatched. The CDR3 is 16 residues long. The CDR3 DNA reads TGCGCCAGCAGCTTGGCGGCTAGCGGAGGTTACAATGAGCAGTTCTTC. Translating gives CASSLAASGGYNEQFF.

This clone appeared a few times. CDR3 in DNA: TGTGCCAGCAGCTTTCCGGGGGCGAAGCCGTACTTC. Translation: CASSFPGAKPYF. V gene TRBV7-3 combines with J gene TRBJ2-7, with D perhaps assigned TRBD1 or TRBD2 (6 bases each). Germline CDR1 is SGHTA and CDR2 is FQGTGA. CDR3 size: 12 residues. Trimming pared 3 bases from V and 12 bases from J, leaving 15 bases between.

The chain couples TRBV11-2 to TRBJ2-7, with 7 bases that match TRBD1. V was pared by 2 bases and J by 3 bases, with 4 bases of the junction left unmatched. The germline gives CDR1 SGHAT, CDR2 FQNNGV. This CDR3 is 14 amino acids long. CDR3 nucleotide sequence: TGTGCCAGCAGCTTACTGACAGGGAGCTACGAGCAGTACTTC. It specifies CASSLLTGSYEQYF. Full variable domain (remainder filled in from reference TRBV11-2 and TRBJ2-7): EAGVAQSPRYKIIEKRQSVAFWCNPISGHATLYWYQQILGQGPKLLIQFQNNGVVDDSQLPKDRFSAERLKGVDSTLKIQPAKLEDSAVYLCASSLLTGSYEQYFGPGTRLTVT.

This clone was recorded a few times. V gene TRBV9 combines with J gene TRBJ2-7, with 9 bases matching TRBD1. Germline V gene data show CDR1 as SGDLS and CDR2 as YYNGEE. The CDR3 extends over 13 amino acids. J gave up 5 bases and V 1 base, and 1 base lay outside the gene matches. Here the CDR3 reads CASSVRTGDEQYF. The CDR3 bases are TGTGCCAGCAGCGTAAGGACAGGGGACGAGCAGTACTTC.

The table lists this clone with a few counts. The rearrangement joins TRBV6-1 to TRBJ2-7; 9 bases are shared with TRBD1. The CDR3 contains 14 residues. Germline V gene sequence: CDR1 MNHNS, CDR2 SASEGT. The J segment lost 2 bases and the V segment lost 4 bases, leaving 3 bases of the junction unmatched. The CDR3 sequence is CASSAGDRAYEQYF. As DNA, the CDR3 is TGTGCCAGCAGTGCCGGGGACAGGGCCTACGAGCAGTACTTC.

V gene TRBV10-3 combines with J gene TRBJ2-1; the D gene is possibly TRBD1 (5 bases). Germline V gene sequence: CDR1 ENHRY, CDR2 SYGVKD. The CDR3 sequence is 11 residues long. Trimming removed 5 bases from V and 8 bases from J, with 7 bases in between. The CDR3 loop reads CAISSGYEQFF. The DNA of the CDR3 is TGTGCCATCAGTTCAGGGTATGAGCAGTTCTTC.

This clone appeared a few times. V and J are TRBV4-1 and TRBJ1-2; D might be TRBD1 (5 bases). CDR3 size: 14 residues. In germline, CDR1 is MGHRA, CDR2 YSYEKL. Between the trimmed V and J ends, which lost 0 bases and 4 bases, there was a span of 9 bases. CDR3 sequence: CASSQDGGGYGYTF. CDR3 in DNA: TGCGCCAGCAGCCAAGATGGGGGGGGCTATGGCTACACCTTC.

The chain couples TRBV19 to TRBJ2-1, with a possible D match to TRBD2 (6 bases). Germline-derived CDR1 and CDR2 are LNHDA and SQIVND (reference sequence). Trimming cost V 0 bases and J 7 bases, with 7 bases left between them. The length of the CDR3 is 13 residues. CDR3 sequence reads: CASSIDLANEQFF. The DNA for the CDR3 is TGTGCCAGTAGTATAGATCTAGCGAATGAGCAGTTCTTC.

V and J are TRBV19 and TRBJ2-7; D uncertain. The CDR3 contains 13 residues. Germline V gene sequence: CDR1 LNHDA, CDR2 SQIVND (reference sequence). Trimming removed 5 bases from V and 4 bases from J, with 12 bases in between. Written as DNA, the CDR3 is TGTGCCAGTAGTTACGGCCCCAATTACGAGCAGTACTTC. It codes for CASSYGPNYEQYF. Together with reference TRBV19 and TRBJ2-7, the CDR3 gives the full variable domain: DGGITQSPKYLFRKEGQNVTLSCEQNLNHDAMYWYRQDPGQGLRLIYYSQIVNDFQKGDIAEGYSVSREKKESFPLTVTSAQKNPTAFYLCASSYGPNYEQYFGPGTRLTVT.

The V call is TRBV5-5, the J call TRBJ1-1; maybe TRBD1 (5 bases). The CDR3 is 13 residues long. Germline CDR1 is SGHKS and CDR2 is YYEKEE (reference sequence). V gave up 7 bases and J gave up 0 bases, with 10 bases separating them. CDR3 in DNA: TGTGCCAGCTTGGTGGACATGAACACTGAAGCTTTCTTT. This translates into CASLVDMNTEAFF.

The chain joins TRBV7-9 to TRBJ2-5; TRBD2 agrees at 8 bases. V was pared by 4 bases and J by 1 base, with 11 bases of the junction left unmatched. The germline V gene encodes CDR1 SEHNR and CDR2 FQNEAQ (reference sequence). The CDR3 covers 17 residues. For the CDR3, the DNA is TGTGCCAGCAGCTCCGACCCAAAGACTAGCGTCCAAGAGACCCAGTACTTC. The encoded protein is CASSSDPKTSVQETQYF. Variable domain in full (rest from reference TRBV7-9 and TRBJ2-5): DTGVSQNPRHKITKRGQNVTFRCDPISEHNRLYWYRQTLGQGPEFLTYFQNEAQLEKSRLLSDRFSAERPKGSFSTLEIQRTEQGDSAMYLCASSSDPKTSVQETQYFGPGTRLLVL.

This chain joins TRBV6-1 and TRBJ1-5, with D possibly TRBD1 on 5 matching bases. In germline, CDR1 is MNHNS, CDR2 SASEGT. The CDR3 runs to 14 residues. The V end was cut by 10 bases, the J end by 0 bases, with 13 bases between. CDR3 in DNA: TGTGCCACCCACGACAGCTATAGCAATCAGCCCCAGCATTTT. Amino acids: CATHDSYSNQPQHF.

J is TRBJ2-1 and V is TRBV12-5; no clear D. V lost 2 bases to trimming and J lost 9 bases, with 5 bases between them. The CDR3 length is 11 residues. Per germline, CDR1 LGHNT and CDR2 FRNRAP. In DNA form, the CDR3 reads TGTGCTAGTGGTTTGCTGGCTGAGCAGTTCTTC. Its protein product is CASGLLAEQFF. Full variable domain (rest looked up from reference TRBV12-5 and TRBJ2-1): DARVTQTPRHKVTEMGQEVTMRCQPILGHNTVFWYRQTMMQGLELLAYFRNRAPLDDSGMPKDRFSAEMPDATLATLKIQPSEPRDSAVYFCASGLLAEQFFGPGTRLTVL.

The V gene is TRBV19, the J gene TRBJ1-1, with D hard to call. The CDR3 is 13 amino acids. V was clipped by 1 base and J by 10 bases, with 13 bases between them. The V gene's germline CDR1 is LNHDA and CDR2 SQIVND (reference sequence). CDR3 nucleotides: TGTGCCAGTAGTATAGGTAGAACGGAAGGAGCTTTCTTT. Translation gives CASSIGRTEGAFF. The whole variable domain, filled in from reference TRBV19 and TRBJ1-1, reads DGGITQSPKYLFRKEGQNVTLSCEQNLNHDAMYWYRQDPGQGLRLIYYSQIVNDFQKGDIAEGYSVSREKKESFPLTVTSAQKNPTAFYLCASSIGRTEGAFFGQGTRLTVV.